Described below is a single T cell receptor (beta chain) sequence and its context. The antigen is not known. This sample is part of a study of OX40 agonist ivuxolimab in advanced cancers. The overall study: Ivuxolimab, an antibody acting as an agonist of OX40 (CD134), was used to treat patients. Patients were roughly 87% male with ages roughly 23 to 85, mean approximately 55. Over 30% of patients had received prior checkpoint inhibitor therapy. Study-level results: At 0.1 to 3.0 mg/kg and by week 6, clonal expansion occurred in CD4+ and CD8+ blood T cells.

Profiled with immunoSEQ multiplex PCR; TCRdb holds only in-frame clones, not every one. The sample holds about 22,000 clones; approximately 82% are singletons and the top ten take around a third. The CDR3 consists of 13 residues. CDR1 SGDLS and CDR2 YYNGEE come from the germline V gene. The ends lost 2 bases at V and 5 bases at J; junction bases unmatched: 4. The receptor comes from an adult with an advanced solid tumor such as melanoma, head and neck, liver or kidney cancer. J is TRBJ2-7 and V is TRBV9; TRBD2 matches 7 bases. The sequencing used CD4+ or CD8+ T cells sorted from blood, collected in a trial of the OX40 agonist ivuxolimab. CDR3 bases: TGTGCCAGCAGCGTCAGGGCGGGAGACGAGCAGTACTTC. It translates to CASSVRAGDEQYF.